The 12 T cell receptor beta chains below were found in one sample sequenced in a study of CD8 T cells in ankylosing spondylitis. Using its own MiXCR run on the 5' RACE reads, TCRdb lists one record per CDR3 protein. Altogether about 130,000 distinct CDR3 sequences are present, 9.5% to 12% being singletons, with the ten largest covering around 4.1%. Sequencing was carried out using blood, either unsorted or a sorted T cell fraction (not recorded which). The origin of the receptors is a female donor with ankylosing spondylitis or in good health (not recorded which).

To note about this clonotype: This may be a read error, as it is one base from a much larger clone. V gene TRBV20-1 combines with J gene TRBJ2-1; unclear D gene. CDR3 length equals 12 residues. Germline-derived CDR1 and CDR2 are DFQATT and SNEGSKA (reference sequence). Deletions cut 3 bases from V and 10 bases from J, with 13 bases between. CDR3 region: CSASGWAWEQFF. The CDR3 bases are TGCAGTGCTAGCGGGTGGGCCTGGGAGCAGTTCTTC.

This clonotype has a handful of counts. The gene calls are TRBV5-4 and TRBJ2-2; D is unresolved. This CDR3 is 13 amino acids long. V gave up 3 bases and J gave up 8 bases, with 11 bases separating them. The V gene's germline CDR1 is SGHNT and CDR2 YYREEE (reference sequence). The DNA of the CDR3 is TGTGCCAGCAGCTCCTCTCTGGTAGGGGAGCTGTTTTTT. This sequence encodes CASSSSLVGELFF.

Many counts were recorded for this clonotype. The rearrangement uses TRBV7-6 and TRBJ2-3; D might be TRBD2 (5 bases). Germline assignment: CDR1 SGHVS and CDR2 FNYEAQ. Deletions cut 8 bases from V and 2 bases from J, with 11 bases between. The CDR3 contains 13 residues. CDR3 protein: CASVSGDTDTQYF. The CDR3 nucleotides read TGTGCCAGCGTCAGCGGAGACACAGATACGCAGTATTTT.

The CDR3 sequence is CASSPLTGGAGQPQHF. The CDR3 nucleotides read TGTGCCAGCAGCCCCCTGACAGGGGGCGCGGGTCAGCCCCAGCATTTT. The rearrangement uses TRBV11-2 and TRBJ1-5; 10 nucleotides match TRBD1. CDR1 is SGHAT and CDR2 is FQNNGV in the germline V gene. The CDR3 extends over 16 amino acids. J gave up 6 bases and V 5 bases, and 10 bases lay outside the gene matches.

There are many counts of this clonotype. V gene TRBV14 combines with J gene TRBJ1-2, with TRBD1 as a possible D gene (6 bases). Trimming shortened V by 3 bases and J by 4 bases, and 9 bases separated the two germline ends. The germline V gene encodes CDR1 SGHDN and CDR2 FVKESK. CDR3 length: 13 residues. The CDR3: CASSQDRSYGYTF. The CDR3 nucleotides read TGTGCCAGCAGCCAGGACAGATCCTATGGCTACACCTTC.

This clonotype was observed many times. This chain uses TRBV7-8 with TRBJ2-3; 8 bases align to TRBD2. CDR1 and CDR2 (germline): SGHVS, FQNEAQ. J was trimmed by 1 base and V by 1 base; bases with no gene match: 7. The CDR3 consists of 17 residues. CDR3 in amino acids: CASSLGPRAGGTDTQYF. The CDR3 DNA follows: TGTGCCAGCAGCTTAGGGCCTAGAGCGGGAGGCACAGATACGCAGTATTTT. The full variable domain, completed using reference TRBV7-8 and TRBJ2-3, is GAGVSQSPRYKVAKRGQDVALRCDPISGHVSLFWYQQALGQGPEFLTYFQNEAQLDKSGLPSDRFFAERPEGSVSTLKIQRTQQEDSAVYLCASSLGPRAGGTDTQYFGPGTRLTVL.

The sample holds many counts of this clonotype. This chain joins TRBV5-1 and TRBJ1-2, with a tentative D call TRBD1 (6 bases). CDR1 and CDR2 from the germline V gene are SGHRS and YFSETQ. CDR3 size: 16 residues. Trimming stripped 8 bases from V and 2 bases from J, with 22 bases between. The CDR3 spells CARAYGGHRVNYGYTF. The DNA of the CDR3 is TGCGCCAGAGCTTATGGGGGACACCGTGTGAACTATGGCTACACCTTC.

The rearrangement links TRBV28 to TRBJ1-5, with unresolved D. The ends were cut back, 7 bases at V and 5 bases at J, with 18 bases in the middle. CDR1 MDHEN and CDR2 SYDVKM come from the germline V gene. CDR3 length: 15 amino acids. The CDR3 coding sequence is TGTGCCAGCACCCCCTCGACCCACCTGGATCAGCCCCAGCATTTT. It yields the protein CASTPSTHLDQPQHF.

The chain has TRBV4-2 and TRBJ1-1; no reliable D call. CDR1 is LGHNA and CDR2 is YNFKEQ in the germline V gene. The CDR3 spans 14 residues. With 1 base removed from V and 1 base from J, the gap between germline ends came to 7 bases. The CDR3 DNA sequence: TGTGCCAGCAGCCAAGCCCCCAGGAACACTGAAGCTTTCTTT. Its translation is CASSQAPRNTEAFF.

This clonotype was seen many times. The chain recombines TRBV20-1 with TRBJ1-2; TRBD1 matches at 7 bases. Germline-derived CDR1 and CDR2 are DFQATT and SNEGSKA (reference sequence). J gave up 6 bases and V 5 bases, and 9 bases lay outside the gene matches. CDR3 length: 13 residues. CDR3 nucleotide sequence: TGCAGTGCTTACAGGGGTGACATCGATGGCTACACCTTC. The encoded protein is CSAYRGDIDGYTF.

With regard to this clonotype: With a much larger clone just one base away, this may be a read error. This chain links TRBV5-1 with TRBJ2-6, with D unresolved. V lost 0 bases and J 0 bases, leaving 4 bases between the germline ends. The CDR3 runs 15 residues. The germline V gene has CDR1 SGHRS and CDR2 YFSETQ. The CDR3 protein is CASSLEGSGANVLTF. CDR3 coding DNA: TGCGCCAGCAGCTTGGAAGGCTCTGGGGCCAACGTCCTGACTTTC.

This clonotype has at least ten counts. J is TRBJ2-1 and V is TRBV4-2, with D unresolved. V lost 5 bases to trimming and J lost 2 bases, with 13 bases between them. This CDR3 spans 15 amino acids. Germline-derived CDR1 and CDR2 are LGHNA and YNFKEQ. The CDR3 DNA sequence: TGTGCCAGCAGCAGGTTCAGCGAGACCTACAATGAGCAGTTCTTC. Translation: CASSRFSETYNEQFF.